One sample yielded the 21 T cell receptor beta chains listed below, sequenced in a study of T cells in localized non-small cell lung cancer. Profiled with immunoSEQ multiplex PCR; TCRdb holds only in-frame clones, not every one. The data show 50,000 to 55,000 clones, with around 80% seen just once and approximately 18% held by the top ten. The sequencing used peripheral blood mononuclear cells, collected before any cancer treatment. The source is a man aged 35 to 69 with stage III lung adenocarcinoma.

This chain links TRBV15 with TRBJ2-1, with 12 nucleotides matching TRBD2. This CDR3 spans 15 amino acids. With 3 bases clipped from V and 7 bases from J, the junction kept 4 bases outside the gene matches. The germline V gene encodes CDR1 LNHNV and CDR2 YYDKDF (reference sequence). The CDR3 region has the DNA TGTGCCACCAGCAGGGCTAGCGGGAGGGATAATGAGCAGTTCTTC. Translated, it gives CATSRASGRDNEQFF.

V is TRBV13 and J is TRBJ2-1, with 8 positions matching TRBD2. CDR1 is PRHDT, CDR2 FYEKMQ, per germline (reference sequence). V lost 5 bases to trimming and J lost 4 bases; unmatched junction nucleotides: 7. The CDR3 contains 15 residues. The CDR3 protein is CASSPAGEPYNEQFF. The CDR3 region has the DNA TGTGCCAGCAGCCCAGCGGGGGAACCTTACAATGAGCAGTTCTTC.

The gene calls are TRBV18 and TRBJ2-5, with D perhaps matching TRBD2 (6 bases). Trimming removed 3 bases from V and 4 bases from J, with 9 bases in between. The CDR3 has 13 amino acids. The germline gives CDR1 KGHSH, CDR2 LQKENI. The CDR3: CASSPGGGETQYF. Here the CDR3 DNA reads TGTGCCAGCTCACCGGGGGGAGGAGAGACCCAGTACTTC.

CDR3 bases: TGTGCCAGCAGCTGGGAGATCTCTGGGGCCAACGTCCTGACTTTC. Its protein product is CASSWEISGANVLTF. This chain joins TRBV5-6 and TRBJ2-6; D might be TRBD2 (5 bases). Germline V gene data show CDR1 as SGHDT and CDR2 as YYEEEE. V was trimmed by 3 bases and J by 0 bases, leaving 7 bases between them. The CDR3 consists of 15 residues.

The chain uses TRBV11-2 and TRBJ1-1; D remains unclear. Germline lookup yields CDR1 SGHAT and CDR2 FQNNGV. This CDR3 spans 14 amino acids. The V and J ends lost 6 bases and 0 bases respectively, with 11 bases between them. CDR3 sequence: CASSSEGVNTEAFF. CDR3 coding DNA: TGTGCCAGCAGTTCCGAGGGAGTGAACACTGAAGCTTTCTTT.

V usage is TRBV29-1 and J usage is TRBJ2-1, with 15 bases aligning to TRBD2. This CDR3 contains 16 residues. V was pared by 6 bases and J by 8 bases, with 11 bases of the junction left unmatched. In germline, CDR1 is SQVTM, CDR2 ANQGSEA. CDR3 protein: CSVAGLAGGPRDEQFF. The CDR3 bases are TGCAGCGTGGCCGGACTAGCGGGGGGGCCCAGAGATGAGCAGTTCTTC.

CDR3 coding DNA: TGTGCCAGCAGCTTAGCGGCTAGCGGGCGCTACAATGAGCAGTTCTTC. This codes for CASSLAASGRYNEQFF. The chain carries TRBV11-2 and TRBJ2-1, with 8 bases aligning to TRBD2. The ends lost 1 base at V and 3 bases at J; junction bases unmatched: 5. CDR3 length equals 16 residues. Germline V gene data show CDR1 as SGHAT and CDR2 as FQNNGV.

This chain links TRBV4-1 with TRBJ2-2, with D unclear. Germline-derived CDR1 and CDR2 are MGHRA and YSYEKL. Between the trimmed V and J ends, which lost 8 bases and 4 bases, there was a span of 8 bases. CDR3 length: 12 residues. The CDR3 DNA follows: TGCGCCAGCGCGAGTGCCACCGGGGAGCTGTTTTTT. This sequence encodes CASASATGELFF.

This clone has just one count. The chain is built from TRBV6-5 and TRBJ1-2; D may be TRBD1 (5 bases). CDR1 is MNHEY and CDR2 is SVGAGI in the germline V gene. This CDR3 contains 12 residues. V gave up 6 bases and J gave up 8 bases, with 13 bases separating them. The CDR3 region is CASSQGSGGYTF. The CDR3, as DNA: TGTGCCAGCAGCCAGGGTTCGGGGGGCTACACCTTC.

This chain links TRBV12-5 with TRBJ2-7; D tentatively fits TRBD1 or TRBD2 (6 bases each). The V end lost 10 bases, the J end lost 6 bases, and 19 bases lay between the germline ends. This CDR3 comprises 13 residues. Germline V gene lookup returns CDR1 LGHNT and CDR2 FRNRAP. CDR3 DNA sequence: TGTGCTACCGCCCCGGGGGCCGATACCGAGCAGTACTTC. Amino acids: CATAPGADTEQYF.

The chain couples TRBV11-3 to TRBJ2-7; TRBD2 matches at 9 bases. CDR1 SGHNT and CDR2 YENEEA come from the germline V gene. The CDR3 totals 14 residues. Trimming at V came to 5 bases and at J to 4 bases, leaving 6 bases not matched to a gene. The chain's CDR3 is CASSLTSGVYEQYF. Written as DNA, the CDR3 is TGTGCCAGCAGCCTGACTAGCGGAGTTTACGAGCAGTACTTC.

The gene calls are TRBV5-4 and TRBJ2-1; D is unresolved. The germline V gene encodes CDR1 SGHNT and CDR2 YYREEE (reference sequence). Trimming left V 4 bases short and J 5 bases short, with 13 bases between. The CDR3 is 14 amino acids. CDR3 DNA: TGTGCCAGCAGCGCGTCTGGCGTAAACAATGAGCAGTTCTTC. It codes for CASSASGVNNEQFF.

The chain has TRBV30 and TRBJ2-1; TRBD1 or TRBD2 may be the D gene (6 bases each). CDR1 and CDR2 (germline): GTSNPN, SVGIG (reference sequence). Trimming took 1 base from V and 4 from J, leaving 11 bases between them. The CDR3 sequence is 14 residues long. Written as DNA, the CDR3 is TGTGCCTGGAGTGATCGGGGGCCGTACAATGAGCAGTTCTTC. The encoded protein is CAWSDRGPYNEQFF.

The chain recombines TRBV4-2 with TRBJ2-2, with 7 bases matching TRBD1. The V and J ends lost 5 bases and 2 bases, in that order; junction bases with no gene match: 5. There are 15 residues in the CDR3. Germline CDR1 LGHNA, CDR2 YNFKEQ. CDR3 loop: CASSFRQGNTGELFF. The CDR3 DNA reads TGTGCCAGCAGCTTTCGACAGGGAAACACCGGGGAGCTGTTTTTT.

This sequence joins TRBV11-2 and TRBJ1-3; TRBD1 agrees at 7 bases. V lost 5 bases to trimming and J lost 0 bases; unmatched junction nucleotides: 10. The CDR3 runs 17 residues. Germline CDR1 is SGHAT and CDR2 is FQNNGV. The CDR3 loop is CASSTRDSGVSGNTIYF. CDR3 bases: TGTGCCAGCAGCACTCGGGACAGTGGGGTCTCTGGAAACACCATATATTTT. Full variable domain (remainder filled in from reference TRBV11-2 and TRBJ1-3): EAGVAQSPRYKIIEKRQSVAFWCNPISGHATLYWYQQILGQGPKLLIQFQNNGVVDDSQLPKDRFSAERLKGVDSTLKIQPAKLEDSAVYLCASSTRDSGVSGNTIYFGEGSWLTVV.

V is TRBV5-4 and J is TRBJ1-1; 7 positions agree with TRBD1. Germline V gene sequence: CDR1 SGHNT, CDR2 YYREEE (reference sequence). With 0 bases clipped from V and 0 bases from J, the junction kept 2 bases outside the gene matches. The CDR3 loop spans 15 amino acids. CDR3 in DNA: TGTGCCAGCAGCTTGGACAGGGGAATGAACACTGAAGCTTTCTTT. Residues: CASSLDRGMNTEAFF.

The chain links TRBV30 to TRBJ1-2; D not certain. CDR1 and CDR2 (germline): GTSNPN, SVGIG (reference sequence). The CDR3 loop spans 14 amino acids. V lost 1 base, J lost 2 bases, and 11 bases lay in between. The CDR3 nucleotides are TGTGCCTGGAGTGGCTATCCGGACAACTATGGCTACACCTTC. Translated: CAWSGYPDNYGYTF.

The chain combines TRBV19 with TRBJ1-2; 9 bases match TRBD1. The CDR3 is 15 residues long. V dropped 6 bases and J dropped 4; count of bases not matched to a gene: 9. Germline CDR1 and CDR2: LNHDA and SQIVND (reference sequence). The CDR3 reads CASRNSGTGFYGYTF. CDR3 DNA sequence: TGTGCCAGTAGGAACTCCGGGACAGGGTTCTATGGCTACACCTTC.

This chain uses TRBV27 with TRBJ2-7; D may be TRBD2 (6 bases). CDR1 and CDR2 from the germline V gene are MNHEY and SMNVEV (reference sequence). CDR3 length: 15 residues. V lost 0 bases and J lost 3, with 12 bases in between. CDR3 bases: TGTGCCAGCAGTTTATCTCGCAGACTAGTCTACGAGCAGTACTTC. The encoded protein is CASSLSRRLVYEQYF.

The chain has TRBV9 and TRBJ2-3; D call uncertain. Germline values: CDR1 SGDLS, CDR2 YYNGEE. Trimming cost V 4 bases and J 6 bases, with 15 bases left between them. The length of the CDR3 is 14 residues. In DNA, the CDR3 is TGTGCCAGCAGCTTCTCGACCGTGGCGGATACGCAGTATTTT. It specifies CASSFSTVADTQYF.

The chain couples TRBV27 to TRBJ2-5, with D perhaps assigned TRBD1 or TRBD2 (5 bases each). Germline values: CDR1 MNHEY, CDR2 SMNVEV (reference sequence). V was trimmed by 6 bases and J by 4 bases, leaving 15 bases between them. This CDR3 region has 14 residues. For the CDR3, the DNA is TGTGCCAGCAGGAGGGATCCTAGGGGAGAGACCCAGTACTTC. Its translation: CASRRDPRGETQYF.